Each of the 25 T cell receptor beta chains below was sequenced from the same sample in a study of vaccination effects on CD4 cells after COVID-19. Clones were sequenced by immunoSEQ multiplex PCR, and TCRdb holds only the in-frame ones, with some missing. The sample has over 80,000 clones; more than 60% are singletons. These receptors' antigens are unknown. Sequencing in the ViraFEST assay came after antigen-specific CD4+ T cells had been expanded with viral peptide pools, which were used to stimulate PBMC. Researchers isolated CD4+ T cells once roughly nine days of culture had elapsed. The participants, recipients of two vaccine doses, got either BNT162b2 or mRNA-1273. Source: CD4+ T cells from PBMCs cultured with HCoV-OC43 spike peptides, taken after COVID-19 vaccination. The subset here: HCoV-OC43 spike overlapping peptide pool stimulation. These TCRs come from a human donor who received a COVID-19 vaccine.

This clone turned up a few times. The CDR3 nucleotides are TGTGCCAGCAGTTTAAGCGGGACAGTTGGAAACACCATATATTTT. It translates to CASSLSGTVGNTIYF. The chain links TRBV27 to TRBJ1-3, with 7 bases matching TRBD1. The CDR3 extends over 15 amino acids. CDR1 and CDR2 from the germline V gene are MNHEY and SMNVEV (reference sequence). With V trimmed by 2 bases and J by 3 bases, 4 bases remained unmatched.

The chain uses TRBV29-1 and TRBJ1-2; 7 bases are shared with TRBD1. Germline trimming cut 6 bases from V and 8 bases from J; bases unmatched to any gene: 6. Germline V gene sequence: CDR1 SQVTM, CDR2 ANQGSEA. The CDR3 extends over 11 amino acids. The CDR3 nucleotides are TGCAGCGTCGGGGACAGCAAGGGCTACACCTTC. Translating gives CSVGDSKGYTF.

This clone was found once. This chain uses TRBV6-5 with TRBJ2-5; D is ambiguous. This CDR3 region has 15 residues. Germline lookup yields CDR1 MNHEY and CDR2 SVGAGI. Trimming removed 5 bases from V and 6 bases from J, with 19 bases in between. The CDR3 loop is CASSRWSLGLKTQYF. In DNA form, the CDR3 reads TGTGCCAGCAGTCGGTGGTCCTTGGGGTTAAAGACCCAGTACTTC.

The V and J genes are TRBV5-1 and TRBJ2-2; 8 nucleotides align to TRBD2. Unmatched junction bases numbered 4, after V lost 2 bases and J lost 10 bases. Germline V CDR1 and CDR2: SGHRS, YFSETQ. This CDR3 spans 13 amino acids. The CDR3 DNA reads TGCGCCAGCAGCTTTGGACTAGCCACGGAGCTGTTTTTT. It translates to CASSFGLATELFF.

The V and J genes are TRBV2 and TRBJ1-6, with a possible D match to TRBD1 (5 bases). Looked up from germline, CDR1 is SNHLY and CDR2 is FYNNEI. This CDR3 is built from 14 residues. Trimming took 9 bases from V and 0 from J, leaving 9 bases between them. CDR3 protein: CASQGYSYNSPLHF. CDR3 nucleotides: TGTGCCAGTCAGGGATACTCCTATAATTCACCCCTCCACTTT. The whole variable domain, remainder taken from reference TRBV2 and TRBJ1-6, is EPEVTQTPSHQVTQMGQEVILRCVPISNHLYFYWYRQILGQKVEFLVSFYNNEISEKSEIFDDQFSVERPDGSNFTLKIRSTKLEDSAMYFCASQGYSYNSPLHFGNGTRLTVT.

The V call is TRBV6-1, the J call TRBJ2-7; D not resolved. Per the germline V gene, CDR1 is MNHNS and CDR2 is SASEGT. This CDR3 spans 14 amino acids. Trimming shortened V by 5 bases and J by 2 bases, and 13 bases separated the two germline ends. The CDR3 region has the DNA TGTGCCAGCAGTTATGGAAGTGAAACCTACGAGCAGTACGTC. Its protein is CASSYGSETYEQYV.

The chain links TRBV12-3 or TRBV12-4 to TRBJ1-2; D is undetermined. With 10 bases removed from V and 2 bases from J, the gap between germline ends came to 8 bases. There are 11 residues in the CDR3. The CDR3 is CATLTNYGYTF. The CDR3 DNA is TGTGCCACCCTCACCAACTATGGCTACACCTTC.

This clone turned up a few times. The genes are TRBV6-1 and TRBJ2-7; D is unclear. The V end lost 2 bases, the J end lost 3 bases, and 2 bases lay between the germline ends. CDR3 length equals 11 residues. Germline lookup yields CDR1 MNHNS and CDR2 SASEGT. The CDR3 DNA follows: TGTGCCAGCAGTGAATTCTACGAGCAGTACGTC. Translated: CASSEFYEQYV.

This clone was seen only a few times. This rearrangement joins TRBV3-1 (or the pseudogene TRBV3-2) to TRBJ1-5; no definite D call. The ends were cut back, 3 bases at V and 1 base at J, with 4 bases in the middle. The germline V gene encodes CDR1 LGHDT and CDR2 YNNKEL (reference sequence). This CDR3 is built from 13 residues. The CDR3 DNA is TGTGCCAGCAGCCAGAGAAGCAATCAGCCCCAGCATTTT. Protein product: CASSQRSNQPQHF.

The genes are TRBV5-1 and TRBJ2-5; the D gene is possibly TRBD1 (6 bases). Germline V gene lookup returns CDR1 SGHRS and CDR2 YFSETQ. Trimming pared 5 bases from V and 5 bases from J, leaving 13 bases between. This CDR3 is 13 amino acids long. Here the CDR3 reads CASRFGTLETQYF. CDR3 bases: TGCGCCAGCAGGTTCGGGACACTGGAGACCCAGTACTTC. The variable domain in full, completed from reference TRBV5-1 and TRBJ2-5, reads KAGVTQTPRYLIKTRGQQVTLSCSPISGHRSVSWYQQTPGQGLQFLFEYFSETQRNKGNFPGRFSGRQFSNSRSEMNVSTLELGDSALYLCASRFGTLETQYFGPGTRLLVL.

The chain joins TRBV11-2 to TRBJ2-1, with TRBD2 matching 13 bases. V was pared by 5 bases and J by 4 bases, with 2 bases of the junction left unmatched. Germline loops: CDR1 SGHAT, CDR2 FQNNGV. This CDR3 spans 15 amino acids. The CDR3 region has the DNA TGTGCCAGCAGCCCGACTAGCGGGGGGTACAATGAGCAGTTCTTC. It yields the protein CASSPTSGGYNEQFF.

The V call is TRBV18, the J call TRBJ1-1, with D possibly being TRBD1 (6 bases). This CDR3 spans 13 amino acids. The germline gives CDR1 KGHSH, CDR2 LQKENI. V was shortened by 6 bases and J by 10 bases, with 18 bases between the two germline ends. The CDR3 reads CASSTGGGEVAFF. CDR3 nucleotides: TGTGCCAGCTCCACCGGGGGGGGCGAGGTAGCTTTCTTT. The variable domain in full, with the rest retrieved from reference TRBV18 and TRBJ1-1, is NAGVMQNPRHLVRRRGQEARLRCSPMKGHSHVYWYRQLPEEGLKFMVYLQKENIIDESGMPKERFSAEFPKEGPSILRIQQVVRGDSAAYFCASSTGGGEVAFFGQGTRLTVV.

The rearrangement uses TRBV30 and TRBJ1-4; the D is unclear. Germline CDR1 is GTSNPN and CDR2 is SVGIG (reference sequence). The CDR3 has 13 amino acids. V was clipped by 0 bases and J by 8 bases, with 10 bases between them. DNA for the CDR3: TGTGCCTGGAGTGTTGCGAGGACCGAAAAACTGTTTTTT. Its protein is CAWSVARTEKLFF.

The chain uses TRBV6-5 and TRBJ2-7; possibly TRBD1 or TRBD2 for D (7 bases each). V dropped 6 bases and J dropped 3 bases, with 12 bases sitting between them. This CDR3 contains 13 residues. Germline V CDR1 and CDR2: MNHEY, SVGAGI. The CDR3 DNA is TGTGCCAGCAGAGCGGGACAGCTCTACGAGCAGTACGTC. Protein sequence: CASRAGQLYEQYV.

The chain carries TRBV5-1 and TRBJ1-3; maybe TRBD1 (6 bases). CDR3 length: 16 residues. The V gene's germline CDR1 is SGHRS and CDR2 YFSETQ. V shed 0 bases and J shed 0 bases, with 10 bases lying between them. CDR3 loop: CASSLGTVPSGNTIYF. CDR3 in DNA: TGCGCCAGCAGCTTGGGGACAGTACCCTCTGGAAACACCATATATTTT.

This chain links TRBV5-4 with TRBJ1-1, with 10 bases lining up with TRBD1. Germline V gene lookup returns CDR1 SGHNT and CDR2 YYREEE (reference sequence). CDR3 size: 14 residues. Trimming cost V 4 bases and J 5 bases; bases outside gene matches: 5. DNA for the CDR3: TGTGCCAGCAGCGGGGGGACAGGGGCAACTGAAGCTTTCTTT. This encodes CASSGGTGATEAFF.

The J gene is TRBJ1-1, the V gene TRBV5-1; D possibly corresponds to TRBD1 (6 bases). V lost 0 bases, J lost 4 bases, and 13 bases lay in between. The germline CDR1 and CDR2 sequences are SGHRS and YFSETQ. The CDR3 extends over 15 amino acids. The CDR3 DNA reads TGCGCCAGCAGCTTGGACGGGGGGCCCGTCACTGAAGCTTTCTTT. It encodes CASSLDGGPVTEAFF.

The V call is TRBV12-1, the J call TRBJ2-7; TRBD2, as called in the table, went unchecked against the DNA. TRBV12-1 has pseudogene status. The CDR3 runs to 13 residues. CDR3 nucleotide sequence: TGTGCCAGCAGCTTTGCGCCCGGGTACGAGCAGTACGTC. It specifies CASSFAPGYEQYV.

This rearrangement joins TRBV12-5 to TRBJ1-2; D unresolved. V shed 1 base and J shed 1 base, with 13 bases lying between them. CDR3 length equals 16 residues. Germline V gene data show CDR1 as LGHNT and CDR2 as FRNRAP. This CDR3 reads CASGLEVGPVNYGYTF. As DNA, the CDR3 is TGTGCTAGTGGTTTGGAGGTCGGTCCCGTTAACTATGGCTACACCTTC.

This clone has a handful of counts. The chain carries TRBV24-1 and TRBJ1-5, with unresolved D. Trimming removed 4 bases from V and 1 base from J, with 13 bases in between. CDR1 KGHDR and CDR2 SFDVKD come from the germline V gene. There are 16 residues in the CDR3. This CDR3 is CATSDSGRVSNQPQHF. In DNA form, the CDR3 reads TGTGCCACCAGTGACTCTGGACGGGTAAGCAATCAGCCCCAGCATTTT.

The chain recombines TRBV5-1 with TRBJ1-6; TRBD1 might be the D (6 bases). Trimming pared 4 bases from V and 0 bases from J, leaving 11 bases between. Per germline, CDR1 SGHRS and CDR2 YFSETQ. The CDR3 is made up of 16 amino acids. The CDR3 DNA is TGCGCCAGCAGCAGTCAGGGGAGCTCCTATAATTCACCCCTCCACTTT. Its translation is CASSSQGSSYNSPLHF. Supplemented by reference TRBV5-1 and TRBJ1-6, the full variable domain reads KAGVTQTPRYLIKTRGQQVTLSCSPISGHRSVSWYQQTPGQGLQFLFEYFSETQRNKGNFPGRFSGRQFSNSRSEMNVSTLELGDSALYLCASSSQGSSYNSPLHFGNGTRLTVT.

The rearrangement joins TRBV5-1 to TRBJ1-1; D not resolved. The germline CDR1 and CDR2 sequences are SGHRS and YFSETQ. V was clipped by 2 bases and J by 1 base, with 12 bases between them. The CDR3 length is 15 residues. DNA of the CDR3: TGCGCCAGCAGCTTAAGGTCTGCAGGGAACACTGAAGCTTTCTTT. The encoded protein is CASSLRSAGNTEAFF. Variable domain in full (rest from reference TRBV5-1 and TRBJ1-1): KAGVTQTPRYLIKTRGQQVTLSCSPISGHRSVSWYQQTPGQGLQFLFEYFSETQRNKGNFPGRFSGRQFSNSRSEMNVSTLELGDSALYLCASSLRSAGNTEAFFGQGTRLTVV.

This clone was recorded a few times. The V gene is TRBV9, the J gene TRBJ2-5; possible D gene TRBD2, 5 bases. The CDR3 runs 12 residues. Trimming removed 4 bases at V and 7 bases at J, with 11 bases between. CDR1 and CDR2 from the germline V gene are SGDLS and YYNGEE. CDR3 in DNA: TGTGCCAGCAGCCCTGGAGGAAGGACCCAGTACTTC. Protein sequence: CASSPGGRTQYF. The full variable domain, in which reference TRBV9 and TRBJ2-5 provide the parts outside the CDR3, is DSGVTQTPKHLITATGQRVTLRCSPRSGDLSVYWYQQSLDQGLQFLIQYYNGEERAKGNILERFSAQQFPDLHSELNLSSLELGDSALYFCASSPGGRTQYFGPGTRLLVL.

This chain uses TRBV18 with TRBJ1-4; no reliable D call. This CDR3 region has 15 residues. The germline gives CDR1 KGHSH, CDR2 LQKENI. The V end lost 0 bases, the J end lost 8 bases, and 13 bases lay between the germline ends. The CDR3 DNA reads as TGTGCCAGCTCACCACCCTCCCAGAGGAACGAAAAACTGTTTTTT. Its translation is CASSPPSQRNEKLFF. Filled out from reference TRBV18 and TRBJ1-4, the complete variable domain reads NAGVMQNPRHLVRRRGQEARLRCSPMKGHSHVYWYRQLPEEGLKFMVYLQKENIIDESGMPKERFSAEFPKEGPSILRIQQVVRGDSAAYFCASSPPSQRNEKLFFGSGTQLSVL.

The rearrangement uses TRBV5-5 and TRBJ2-3, with 8 bases lining up with TRBD1. This CDR3 has 14 residues. The ends lost 2 bases at V and 6 bases at J; junction bases unmatched: 5. CDR1 is SGHKS, CDR2 YYEKEE, per germline (reference sequence). The CDR3 is CASSFGQGMDTQYF. In DNA form, the CDR3 reads TGTGCCAGCAGCTTCGGACAGGGTATGGATACGCAGTATTTT.